This TCR beta chain was recovered during a study of blood T cell repertoires in COVID-19. Only in-frame clones appear in the TCRdb table, and some are missing; sequencing was by immunoSEQ multiplex PCR. Found here are tens of thousands of clones, just over 85% of them singletons; the top ten hold 25% to 30%. CDR3 length: 14 amino acids. The V gene end was trimmed by 3 bases and the J gene end by 4 bases; junction bases not matched to a gene: 1. Per germline, CDR1 LNHDA and CDR2 SQIVND (reference sequence). This sequence was found in a man in his fifties with active or convalescent COVID-19. Sequencing input: peripheral blood. The rearrangement uses TRBV19 and TRBJ2-1; 9 positions agree with TRBD1. The CDR3 loop is CASSIGTGYNEQFF. CDR3 sequence (DNA): TGTGCCAGTAGTATCGGGACAGGGTACAATGAGCAGTTCTTC.